This is a list of T cell receptor beta chains from one sample in a study of blood T cell repertoires in COVID-19. TCRdb keeps only in-frame clones here, not all; method: immunoSEQ multiplex PCR. Seen here are around 190,000 clones, roughly 76% observed once, and the top ten hold around 8.9%. Sequencing was done on a sample of peripheral blood. Receptors originate from a woman in her fifties or sixties with active or convalescent COVID-19. Each CDR3 is given with its conserved first and last residue. The D gene is left open where the match is weak. Some rows mark clone size as missing; the rest say once, few, many or name a class of expanded clone.

clone_size | j_call | v_call | d_call | cdr3_length | cdr3_aa | cdr3_nt
- | TRBJ2-7 | TRBV14 | TRBD2 | 13 | CASSHSGRNEQYF | TGTGCCAGCAGCCATAGCGGGAGGAACGAGCAGTACTTC
many | TRBJ1-1 | TRBV7-9 | TRBD1 | 17 | CASSSWTGGRYNTEAFF | TGTGCCAGCAGCTCTTGGACAGGGGGCAGGTATAACACTGAAGCTTTCTTT
- | TRBJ2-4 | TRBV4-2 | TRBD1 | 18 | CASSQDRPTGKDKNIQYF | TGTGCCAGCAGCCAAGACCGACCGACAGGGAAGGACAAAAACATTCAGTACTTC
- | TRBJ1-2 | TRBV6-5 | TRBD1 | 14 | CASSYDRENYGYTF | TGTGCCAGCAGTTACGACAGGGAGAACTATGGCTACACCTTC
few | TRBJ1-6 | TRBV7-2 | - | 14 | CASSLDAGLSPLHF | TGTGCCAGCAGCTTAGACGCGGGCCTCTCACCCCTCCACTTT
few | TRBJ2-2 | TRBV16 | - | 12 | CASSPQTGELFF | TGTGCCAGCAGCCCCCAGACCGGGGAGCTGTTTTTT
- | TRBJ1-5 | TRBV19 | TRBD1 | 18 | CASQFRGLAYDSNQPQHF | TGTGCCAGTCAATTCAGGGGGCTCGCCTACGATAGCAATCAGCCCCAGCATTTT
- | TRBJ2-1 | TRBV5-4 | - | 14 | CASSLAFTYNEQFF | TGTGCCAGCAGCTTGGCCTTTACCTACAATGAGCAGTTCTTC
- | TRBJ1-2 | TRBV5-1 | - | 14 | CASSDTGTQGGYTF | TGCGCCAGCAGCGATACAGGGACCCAGGGGGGCTACACCTTC
- | TRBJ2-1 | TRBV2 | - | 14 | CASSWLEPYNEQFF | TGTGCCAGCAGTTGGCTAGAACCCTACAATGAGCAGTTCTTC
few | TRBJ2-1 | TRBV19 | TRBD2 | 17 | CASSTETSGGTEYEQFF | TGTGCCAGTAGTACTGAGACTAGCGGGGGGACAGAGTATGAGCAGTTCTTC
- | TRBJ1-1 | TRBV18 | - | 14 | CASSPGGMNTEAFF | TGTGCCAGCTCACCAGGAGGGATGAACACTGAAGCTTTCTTT
- | TRBJ2-1 | TRBV28 | TRBD2 | 14 | CASTLAVVSNEQFF | TGTGCCAGCACACTAGCGGTGGTGTCCAATGAGCAGTTCTTC
- | TRBJ1-1 | TRBV3-1/TRBV3-2 | - | 15 | CASSQGSRGGTEAFF | TGTGCCAGCAGCCAAGGGTCGAGGGGGGGGACTGAAGCTTTCTTT
- | TRBJ2-3 | TRBV7-8 | TRBD1 | 15 | CASSLARGRPDTQYF | TGTGCCAGCAGCTTAGCAAGGGGGCGCCCAGATACGCAGTATTTT
once | TRBJ1-6 | TRBV6-6 | - | 15 | CASSYSNSHNSPLHF | TGTGCCAGCAGTTACTCGAACAGTCATAATTCACCCCTCCACTTT
many | TRBJ2-7 | TRBV4-1 | TRBD2 | 15 | CASSQPGTSVYEQYF | TGCGCCAGCAGCCAACCCGGGACTAGCGTCTACGAGCAGTACTTC
- | TRBJ2-3 | TRBV27 | TRBD2 | 18 | CASSFVPPDSGYTDTQYF | TGTGCCAGCAGTTTTGTCCCCCCGGATAGCGGGTACACAGATACGCAGTATTTT
once | TRBJ2-3 | TRBV28 | TRBD2 | 16 | CASSLAAGGSGDTQYF | TGTGCCAGCAGTTTAGCAGCGGGAGGGTCGGGAGATACGCAGTATTTT
many | TRBJ2-5 | TRBV11-3 | TRBD1 | 15 | CASSLRGGAGETQYF | TGTGCCAGCAGCTTAAGAGGGGGCGCGGGAGAGACCCAGTACTTC
- | TRBJ2-3 | TRBV7-2 | TRBD2 | 16 | CASSPRLAGGADTQYF | TGTGCCAGCAGCCCCCGACTAGCGGGGGGCGCAGATACGCAGTATTTT
- | TRBJ2-5 | TRBV7-2 | TRBD2 | 17 | CASSFPGLAGGSSTQYF | TGTGCCAGCAGCTTCCCGGGACTAGCGGGGGGCTCTTCGACCCAGTACTTC
- | TRBJ1-1 | TRBV2 | TRBD1 | 14 | CASSAGTANTEAFF | TGTGCCAGCAGTGCCGGGACAGCCAACACTGAAGCTTTCTTT
- | TRBJ2-5 | TRBV11-2 | TRBD1 | 17 | CASSLRYPGQGEETQYF | TGTGCCAGCAGCTTGCGATATCCGGGACAGGGGGAGGAGACCCAGTACTTC
- | TRBJ2-5 | TRBV29-1 | - | 11 | CSGNYGETQYF | TGCAGCGGTAACTATGGGGAGACCCAGTACTTC
- | TRBJ1-2 | TRBV7-6 | - | 13 | CASSPGASYGYTF | TGTGCCAGCAGCCCAGGGGCGAGCTATGGCTACACCTTC
- | TRBJ1-5 | TRBV7-6 | - | 14 | CASSLAEGNQPQHF | TGTGCCAGCAGCTTAGCCGAGGGAAATCAGCCCCAGCATTTT
- | TRBJ1-2 | TRBV5-1 | TRBD1 | 15 | CASRLETGANYGYTF | TGCGCCAGCCGCCTTGAAACAGGGGCTAACTATGGCTACACCTTC
- | TRBJ1-6 | TRBV11-3 | - | 13 | CASSQDSYSPLHF | TGTGCCAGCAGCCAGGACAGTTATTCACCCCTCCACTTT
- | TRBJ2-7 | TRBV7-5 | - | 14 | CVRSPLAGGYEQYF | TGTGTCAGAAGCCCACTAGCGGGAGGCTACGAGCAGTACTTC
- | TRBJ2-3 | TRBV19 | - | 15 | CASSLSGWRTDTQYF | TGTGCCAGTAGTCTTTCTGGGTGGAGGACAGATACGCAGTATTTT
- | TRBJ2-7 | TRBV5-5 | - | 15 | CASSPGGGSFFEQYF | TGTGCCAGCAGCCCGGGCGGGGGCTCTTTCTTCGAGCAGTACTTC
- | TRBJ2-2 | TRBV5-1 | - | 15 | CASSLSGFRTGELFF | TGCGCCAGCAGCCTATCGGGGTTTCGCACCGGGGAGCTGTTTTTT
- | TRBJ2-2 | TRBV18 | - | 17 | CASSPTGLTPRTGELFF | TGTGCCAGCTCACCAACGGGACTCACGCCTAGGACCGGGGAGCTGTTTTTT
- | TRBJ1-6 | TRBV3-1/TRBV3-2 | TRBD1 | 16 | CASSPGGWSYNSPLHF | TGTGCCAGCAGCCCAGGGGGATGGTCCTATAATTCACCCCTCCACTTT
- | TRBJ1-6 | TRBV19 | TRBD1 | 15 | CASSLGTGQNSPLHF | TGTGCCAGTAGTTTGGGGACAGGCCAAAATTCACCCCTCCACTTT
- | TRBJ2-2 | TRBV4-3 | - | 14 | CASSLLKNTGELFF | TGCGCCAGCAGCCTTCTTAAGAACACCGGGGAGCTGTTTTTT
- | TRBJ1-1 | TRBV10-3 | TRBD1 | 14 | CAITQGAPNTEAFF | TGTGCCATCACACAGGGGGCCCCGAACACTGAAGCTTTCTTT
many | TRBJ1-3 | TRBV7-9 | TRBD1 | 13 | CASSLGTGNTIYF | TGTGCCAGCAGCCTCGGGACAGGGAACACCATATATTTT
few | TRBJ2-7 | TRBV11-2 | TRBD2 | 18 | CASSLGLAGGKSSYEQYF | TGTGCCAGCAGCCTAGGACTAGCGGGGGGGAAGAGCTCCTACGAGCAGTACTTC
- | TRBJ2-7 | TRBV18 | - | 12 | CASSGGLREQYF | TGTGCCAGCTCAGGGGGACTGCGGGAGCAGTACTTC
- | TRBJ1-2 | TRBV25-1 | - | 16 | CASSGGYRATNYGYTF | TGTGCCAGCAGTGGAGGGTACAGGGCTACCAACTATGGCTACACCTTC
- | TRBJ1-6 | TRBV9 | - | 16 | CASSPDLSSYNSPLHF | TGTGCCAGCAGCCCGGACTTAAGCTCCTATAATTCACCCCTCCACTTT
- | TRBJ1-1 | TRBV7-9 | TRBD1 | 15 | CASSPLEGANTEAFF | TGTGCCAGCAGTCCTCTGGAGGGGGCAAACACTGAAGCTTTCTTT
- | TRBJ2-3 | TRBV5-4 | - | 16 | CASSAPRGGTGDTQYF | TGTGCCAGCAGCGCCCCGAGGGGCGGGACGGGAGATACGCAGTATTTT
few | TRBJ2-5 | TRBV5-1 | TRBD2 | 13 | CASSLGTSETQYF | TGCGCCAGCAGCTTGGGGACTAGCGAGACCCAGTACTTC
- | TRBJ1-3 | TRBV4-1 | - | 16 | CASSQDLAGPGNTIYF | TGCGCCAGCAGCCAAGATCTCGCAGGGCCGGGAAACACCATATATTTT
- | TRBJ2-3 | TRBV5-4 | - | 15 | CASSLDRGFTDTQYF | TGTGCCAGCAGCTTGGATCGGGGATTCACAGATACGCAGTATTTT
few | TRBJ2-2 | TRBV7-9 | - | 17 | CASSLGAGGTNTGELFF | TGTGCCAGCAGCTTAGGAGCCGGGGGAACGAACACCGGGGAGCTGTTTTTT
once | TRBJ2-3 | TRBV12-3/TRBV12-4 | - | 11 | CASSFRDTQYF | TGTGCCAGCAGTTTCCGAGATACGCAGTATTTT
- | TRBJ1-5 | TRBV6-5 | TRBD1 | 14 | CATRRGPGNQPQHF | TGTGCCACTCGTAGGGGGCCAGGCAATCAGCCCCAGCATTTT
- | TRBJ1-1 | TRBV29-1 | - | 12 | CSVEVMAGRAFF | TGCAGCGTTGAAGTAATGGCAGGGCGAGCTTTCTTT
- | TRBJ1-5 | TRBV1 | - | 18 | CTSSQGGGRPYSNQPQHF | TGCACCAGCAGCCAAGGGGGGGGGCGCCCCTATAGCAATCAGCCCCAGCATTTT
- | TRBJ1-1 | TRBV30 | - | 13 | CAWSVQQNTEAFF | TGTGCCTGGAGTGTACAGCAGAACACTGAAGCTTTCTTT
- | TRBJ2-1 | TRBV20-1 | - | 12 | CSASVRYNEQFF | TGCAGTGCTAGTGTCCGGTACAATGAGCAGTTCTTC
- | TRBJ1-2 | TRBV9 | TRBD1 | 14 | CASSRDRGGYGYTF | TGTGCCAGCAGCCGGGACAGGGGAGGATATGGCTACACCTTC
- | TRBJ1-1 | TRBV21-1 | - | 16 | CASRTNTKGARTEAFF | TGTGCCAGTCGTACTAATACGAAAGGGGCACGAACTGAAGCTTTCTTT
- | TRBJ2-1 | TRBV4-3 | TRBD2 | 17 | CASSQALSGGAYNEQFF | TGCGCCAGCAGCCAAGCGCTAAGCGGGGGAGCCTACAATGAGCAGTTCTTC
- | TRBJ1-6 | TRBV4-3 | - | 12 | CASSQSGLPLHF | TGCGCCAGCAGCCAATCAGGTCTACCCCTCCACTTT